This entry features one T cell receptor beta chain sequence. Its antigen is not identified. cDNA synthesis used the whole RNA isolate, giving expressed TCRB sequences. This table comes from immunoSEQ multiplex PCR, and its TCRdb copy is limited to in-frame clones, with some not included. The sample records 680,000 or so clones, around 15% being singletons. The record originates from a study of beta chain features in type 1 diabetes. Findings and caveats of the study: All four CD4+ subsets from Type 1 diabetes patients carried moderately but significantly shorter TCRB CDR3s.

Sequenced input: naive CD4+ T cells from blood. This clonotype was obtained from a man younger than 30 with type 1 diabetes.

CDR3 sequence reads: CASSPEGNWYQETQYF. CDR3 sequence (DNA): TGTGCCAGCTCACCGGAGGGGAACTGGTACCAAGAGACCCAGTACTTC. The V call is TRBV18, the J call TRBJ2-5; TRBD2 is a possible D gene (6 bases). Germline-derived CDR1 and CDR2 are KGHSH and LQKENI. CDR3 length: 16 amino acids. Trimming stripped 3 bases from V and 0 bases from J, with 14 bases between.